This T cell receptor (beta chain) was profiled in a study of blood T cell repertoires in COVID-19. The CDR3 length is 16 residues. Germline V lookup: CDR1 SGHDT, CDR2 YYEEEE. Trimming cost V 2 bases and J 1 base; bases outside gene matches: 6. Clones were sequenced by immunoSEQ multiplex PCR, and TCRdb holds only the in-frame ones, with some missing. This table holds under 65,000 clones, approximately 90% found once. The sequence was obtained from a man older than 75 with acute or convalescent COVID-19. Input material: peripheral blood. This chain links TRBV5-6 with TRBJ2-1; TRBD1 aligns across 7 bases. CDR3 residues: CASSFEGARSYNEQFF. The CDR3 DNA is TGTGCCAGCAGCTTCGAGGGGGCCCGTTCCTACAATGAGCAGTTCTTC.